The 27 T cell receptor beta chains in this list originate from one sample, sequenced in a study of T-cell memory formation after mild COVID-19. TCRdb used MiXCR to reprocess the 5' RACE reads, holding one entry per CDR3 protein. The table records roughly 51,000 distinct CDR3 sequences, about 7.3% of them present only once. Sample: PBMCs or a T cell subset sorted from them (not recorded which). Receptors were obtained from a man between 18 and 35 years old who had mild COVID-19 (a few samples of this study predate the infection). Cell type and time point are not known.

There are a few counts of this clonotype. In nucleotides, the CDR3 is TGTGCCGGCGACAGCTCTGGGGCCAACGTCCTGACTTTC. This sequence encodes CAGDSSGANVLTF. The chain employs TRBV7-9 and TRBJ2-6, with D tentatively TRBD1 (5 bases). Trimming pared 11 bases from V and 0 bases from J, leaving 8 bases between. The CDR3 contains 13 residues. CDR1 is SEHNR and CDR2 is FQNEAQ in the germline V gene (reference sequence).

There are many counts of this clonotype. The chain recombines TRBV7-2 with TRBJ1-5, with D perhaps TRBD1 (6 bases). Germline assignment: CDR1 SGHTA and CDR2 FQGNSA. V gave up 1 base and J gave up 4 bases, with 8 bases separating them. The CDR3 covers 14 residues. The chain's CDR3 is CASSLETGNQPQHF. CDR3 in DNA: TGTGCCAGCAGCTTAGAAACAGGGAATCAGCCCCAGCATTTT. Full variable domain (outside the CDR3, taken from reference TRBV7-2 and TRBJ1-5): GAGVSQSPSNKVTEKGKDVELRCDPISGHTALYWYRQSLGQGLEFLIYFQGNSAPDKSGLPSDRFSAERTGGSVSTLTIQRTQQEDSAVYLCASSLETGNQPQHFGDGTRLSIL.

The chain is built from TRBV4-2 and TRBJ2-7, with D maybe TRBD2 (6 bases). The CDR3 consists of 17 residues. The germline CDR1 and CDR2 sequences are LGHNA and YNFKEQ. Trimming stripped 1 base from V and 0 bases from J, with 16 bases between. CDR3 in amino acids: CASSQVMAGLGSYEQYF. The CDR3 region has the DNA TGTGCCAGCAGCCAAGTCATGGCGGGGTTGGGCTCCTACGAGCAGTACTTC.

The chain uses TRBV7-9 and TRBJ1-3; 8 positions match TRBD1. Germline values: CDR1 SEHNR, CDR2 FQNEAQ (reference sequence). V was pared by 5 bases and J by 0 bases, with 0 bases of the junction left unmatched. The CDR3 covers 14 residues. The CDR3 region has the DNA TGTGCCAGCAGCACAGGGGGCTCTGGAAACACCATATATTTT. Amino acids: CASSTGGSGNTIYF.

This clonotype was counted between two and nine times. V gene TRBV6-2 or TRBV6-3 combines with J gene TRBJ2-3, with 8 bases aligning to TRBD2. The CDR3 has 15 residues. Germline V gene lookup returns CDR1 MNHEY and CDR2 SVGEGT. V was clipped by 2 bases and J by 4 bases; unmatched bases: 5. In nucleotides, the CDR3 is TGTGCCAGCAGTTACAGCGCGGGGGGATCAGATACGCAGTATTTT. It specifies CASSYSAGGSDTQYF.

This rearrangement joins TRBV6-2 or TRBV6-3 to TRBJ2-1; no definite D call. Germline V gene sequence: CDR1 MNHEY, CDR2 SVGEGT. CDR3 length: 14 amino acids. V lost 6 bases and J lost 7, with 16 bases in between. In DNA, the CDR3 is TGTGCCAGCAGGGGTAGACTCAGTCCGAATGAGCAGTTCTTC. Translation gives CASRGRLSPNEQFF.

This clonotype was picked up many times. The chain is built from TRBV6-2 or TRBV6-3 and TRBJ2-7, with D unresolved. The CDR3 is 12 residues long. The V gene's germline CDR1 is MNHEY and CDR2 SVGEGT. Between the trimmed V and J ends, which lost 8 bases and 9 bases, there was a span of 17 bases. CDR3 residues: CASGSADVRQYF. The CDR3 DNA reads as TGTGCCAGCGGATCGGCCGACGTAAGGCAGTACTTC.

The chain recombines TRBV10-3 with TRBJ1-2; 9 nucleotides match TRBD1. Germline trimming cut 3 bases from V and 8 bases from J; bases unmatched to any gene: 7. The germline CDR1 and CDR2 sequences are ENHRY and SYGVKD. The CDR3 contains 14 residues. CDR3 amino acids: CAISDEGTGRGYTF. CDR3 bases: TGTGCCATCAGTGATGAGGGGACAGGGAGAGGCTACACCTTC.

This chain links TRBV4-2 with TRBJ1-6; no reliable D call. Germline-derived CDR1 and CDR2 are LGHNA and YNFKEQ. This CDR3 has 15 residues. The V end was cut by 0 bases, the J end by 9 bases, with 12 bases between. The CDR3 spells CASSQDEGFGSPLHF. In DNA form, the CDR3 reads TGTGCCAGCAGCCAAGATGAAGGCTTCGGTTCACCCCTCCACTTT.

The rearrangement joins TRBV5-1 to TRBJ1-5; D not resolved. The CDR3 has 14 amino acids. Trimming removed 3 bases from V and 5 bases from J, with 12 bases in between. The germline V gene encodes CDR1 SGHRS and CDR2 YFSETQ. This CDR3 is CASSSTPADQPQHF. In DNA, the CDR3 is TGCGCCAGCAGCTCTACACCCGCGGATCAGCCCCAGCATTTT.

This clonotype was counted only a few times. V usage is TRBV7-2 and J usage is TRBJ1-3; the D gene is possibly TRBD1 (5 bases). The V end was cut by 5 bases, the J end by 1 base, with 12 bases between. The CDR3 is 15 amino acids. CDR1 is SGHTA and CDR2 is FQGNSA in the germline V gene. CDR3 nucleotides: TGTGCCAGCAGCCAGGGATCCATATCTGGAAACACCATATATTTT. Protein: CASSQGSISGNTIYF.

This clonotype came up a few times. V usage is TRBV12-3 or TRBV12-4 and J usage is TRBJ1-2, with a possible D match to TRBD1 (6 bases). The CDR3 runs to 12 residues. Trimming cost V 10 bases and J 2 bases, with 11 bases left between them. The CDR3 loop reads CATQGRNYGYTF. The CDR3 region has the DNA TGTGCCACACAGGGACGAAACTATGGCTACACCTTC.

This clonotype occurred a few times. The chain links TRBV6-2 or TRBV6-3 to TRBJ2-3, with a tentative D call TRBD2 (5 bases). Per the germline V gene, CDR1 is MNHEY and CDR2 is SVGEGT. There are 14 residues in the CDR3. The V gene lost 4 bases and the J gene lost 2 bases, with 10 bases spanning the gap. In nucleotides, the CDR3 is TGTGCCAGCAGTTTTCGACTAACCACAGATACGCAGTATTTT. As protein: CASSFRLTTDTQYF.

This clonotype was observed at least ten times. The CDR3 reads CASSWGAGLDTEAFF. The CDR3 bases are TGTGCCAGCAGCTGGGGGGCAGGATTGGACACTGAAGCTTTCTTT. V gene TRBV7-2 combines with J gene TRBJ1-1; a weak D match, TRBD1 (6 bases). The germline V gene encodes CDR1 SGHTA and CDR2 FQGNSA. This CDR3 has 15 amino acids. Trimming took off 4 bases at V and 3 bases at J, with 15 bases between the two ends.

This chain connects TRBV7-2 to TRBJ2-5; no firm D call. CDR1 SGHTA and CDR2 FQGNSA come from the germline V gene. The CDR3 is 11 residues long. The ends were cut back, 6 bases at V and 6 bases at J, with 8 bases in the middle. CDR3 region: CASRLSKTQYF. The CDR3 DNA follows: TGTGCCAGCAGGCTTAGTAAGACCCAGTACTTC.

The V and J genes are TRBV4-2 and TRBJ1-3; possibly TRBD1 for D (5 bases). Per the germline V gene, CDR1 is LGHNA and CDR2 is YNFKEQ. Trimming cost V 0 bases and J 0 bases, with 12 bases left between them. CDR3 length: 17 amino acids. This chain's CDR3 is CASSQERGLRSGNTIYF. CDR3 sequence (DNA): TGTGCCAGCAGCCAAGAGAGGGGCTTGCGCTCTGGAAACACCATATATTTT.

The gene calls are TRBV6-2 or TRBV6-3 and TRBJ2-7; D perhaps matches TRBD1 (6 bases). The ends were cut back, 7 bases at V and 2 bases at J, with 15 bases in the middle. The CDR3 has 14 residues. Germline V gene data show CDR1 as MNHEY and CDR2 as SVGEGT. CDR3 DNA: TGTGCCAGCACTCCCAGGGGATACACCTACGAGCAGTACTTC. It is translated as CASTPRGYTYEQYF.

This clonotype was detected many times. DNA of the CDR3: TGCGCCAGCAGCCAAGAACCGGGACCTGGGGGGACCCAGTACTTC. It specifies CASSQEPGPGGTQYF. The rearrangement links TRBV4-3 to TRBJ2-5; perhaps D is TRBD1 or TRBD2 (5 bases each). This CDR3 comprises 15 residues. Looked up from germline, CDR1 is LGHNA and CDR2 is YSLEER. V dropped 0 bases and J dropped 7 bases, with 15 bases sitting between them.

The rearrangement uses TRBV20-1 and TRBJ2-3; 8 bases match TRBD2. The V and J ends lost 0 bases and 3 bases, in that order; junction bases with no gene match: 5. The length of the CDR3 is 15 residues. The germline V gene has CDR1 DFQATT and CDR2 SNEGSKA (reference sequence). The CDR3 loop reads CSARDVQRGTDTQYF. CDR3 bases: TGCAGTGCTAGAGATGTACAGCGGGGGACAGATACGCAGTATTTT.

This clonotype was observed a few times. The chain joins TRBV7-2 to TRBJ1-2; TRBD1 agrees at 7 bases. V was pared by 5 bases and J by 7 bases, with 4 bases of the junction left unmatched. Germline-derived CDR1 and CDR2 are SGHTA and FQGNSA. This CDR3 is 12 amino acids long. The CDR3 sequence: CASSPGGSGYTF. The CDR3 region has the DNA TGTGCCAGCAGCCCAGGGGGTAGTGGCTACACCTTC.

The chain combines TRBV11-2 with TRBJ1-2, with D unclear. The CDR3 contains 14 residues. The V and J ends lost 6 bases and 1 base respectively, with 12 bases between them. Per germline, CDR1 SGHAT and CDR2 FQNNGV. The CDR3 spells CASRPRAGNYGYTF. CDR3 nucleotides: TGTGCCAGCAGGCCCCGGGCGGGTAACTATGGCTACACCTTC.

This clonotype appeared a few times. A junction end diverges from the germline sequence, so it may reflect a read error. The V gene is TRBV7-7, the J gene TRBJ2-2; D might be TRBD1 or TRBD2, each matching 5 bases. The CDR3 loop spans 14 amino acids. Germline assignment: CDR1 SSHAT and CDR2 FNYEAQ (reference sequence). The CDR3 loop reads CASSLSGGSGELFF. DNA for the CDR3: TGTGCTAGCAGCTTGAGTGGGGGTTCCGGGGAGCTGTTTTTT.

This clonotype was counted between two and nine times. This chain links TRBV11-3 with TRBJ2-7; TRBD2 agrees at 8 bases. Per germline, CDR1 SGHNT and CDR2 YENEEA. V was clipped by 2 bases and J by 5 bases; unmatched bases: 5. The CDR3 has 14 residues. The CDR3 DNA follows: TGTGCCAGCAGCTTAAGCGGGGGAAACGACGAGCAGTACTTC. It encodes CASSLSGGNDEQYF.

This clonotype was recorded a few times. The chain has TRBV4-3 and TRBJ1-5; the D gene is possibly TRBD1 (6 bases). V shed 0 bases and J shed 6 bases, with 9 bases lying between them. Germline V lookup: CDR1 LGHNA, CDR2 YSLEER. The CDR3 is 14 amino acids. CDR3: CASSQERGGQPQHF. CDR3 nucleotides: TGCGCCAGCAGCCAAGAAAGGGGGGGTCAGCCCCAGCATTTT.

This clonotype was counted only a few times. The V call is TRBV7-9, the J call TRBJ2-2; the D is unclear. The CDR3 is made up of 12 amino acids. The germline CDR1 and CDR2 sequences are SEHNR and FQNEAQ (reference sequence). V was shortened by 2 bases and J by 6 bases, with 4 bases between the two germline ends. Here the CDR3 reads CASSLMAGELFF. CDR3 nucleotide sequence: TGTGCCAGCAGCTTAATGGCCGGGGAGCTGTTTTTT. Combining the CDR3 with reference TRBV7-9 and TRBJ2-2 gives the whole variable domain DTGVSQNPRHKITKRGQNVTFRCDPISEHNRLYWYRQTLGQGPEFLTYFQNEAQLEKSRLLSDRFSAERPKGSFSTLEIQRTEQGDSAMYLCASSLMAGELFFGEGSRLTVL.

There are a few counts of this clonotype. The chain links TRBV5-1 to TRBJ2-2, with unresolved D. The CDR3 has 16 residues. The ends were cut back, 0 bases at V and 2 bases at J, with 11 bases in the middle. The germline gives CDR1 SGHRS, CDR2 YFSETQ. CDR3 coding DNA: TGCGCCAGCAGCTTGGGCAGGATTCCTAACACCGGGGAGCTGTTTTTT. Its translation is CASSLGRIPNTGELFF.

This clonotype showed up many times. The genes are TRBV4-3 and TRBJ2-2; no reliable D call. Trimming cost V 3 bases and J 6 bases, with 11 bases left between them. Germline-derived CDR1 and CDR2 are LGHNA and YSLEER. This CDR3 is 14 amino acids long. The CDR3: CASSHGIGPGELFF. The CDR3 nucleotides are TGCGCCAGCAGCCATGGAATTGGTCCCGGGGAGCTGTTTTTT.